This paragraph covers one T cell receptor (beta chain) sequence. The length of the CDR3 is 14 residues. Between the trimmed V and J ends, which lost 0 bases and 5 bases, there was a span of 6 bases. Germline CDR1 is SGDLS and CDR2 is YYNGEE. Original handling: Amplification of reference gene primers provided the estimated nucleated cell counts. Profiling relied on immunoSEQ multiplex PCR, and the TCRdb table lists in-frame clones only, not all of them. V, J and clone size are those of that table, while D and trimming were read from the DNA. The sample lists 150,000 or so clones; roughly four fifths were seen once. These data are taken from a study of blood T cell repertoires in COVID-19. About the research overall: Whether acute or convalescent, the COVID-19 samples came from the United States, Italy and Spain. In each case, the material was cDNA or gDNA derived from T cells, B-cell-depleted T cells, or PBMCs.

The specimen sequenced was peripheral blood. The TCR sequence derives from a man of 80 years or more with acute or convalescent COVID-19. The chain joins TRBV9 to TRBJ1-6, with D perhaps TRBD1 (5 bases). The chain's CDR3 is CASSVVTDNSPLHF. In DNA form, the CDR3 reads TGTGCCAGCAGCGTAGTGACAGATAATTCACCCCTCCACTTT.